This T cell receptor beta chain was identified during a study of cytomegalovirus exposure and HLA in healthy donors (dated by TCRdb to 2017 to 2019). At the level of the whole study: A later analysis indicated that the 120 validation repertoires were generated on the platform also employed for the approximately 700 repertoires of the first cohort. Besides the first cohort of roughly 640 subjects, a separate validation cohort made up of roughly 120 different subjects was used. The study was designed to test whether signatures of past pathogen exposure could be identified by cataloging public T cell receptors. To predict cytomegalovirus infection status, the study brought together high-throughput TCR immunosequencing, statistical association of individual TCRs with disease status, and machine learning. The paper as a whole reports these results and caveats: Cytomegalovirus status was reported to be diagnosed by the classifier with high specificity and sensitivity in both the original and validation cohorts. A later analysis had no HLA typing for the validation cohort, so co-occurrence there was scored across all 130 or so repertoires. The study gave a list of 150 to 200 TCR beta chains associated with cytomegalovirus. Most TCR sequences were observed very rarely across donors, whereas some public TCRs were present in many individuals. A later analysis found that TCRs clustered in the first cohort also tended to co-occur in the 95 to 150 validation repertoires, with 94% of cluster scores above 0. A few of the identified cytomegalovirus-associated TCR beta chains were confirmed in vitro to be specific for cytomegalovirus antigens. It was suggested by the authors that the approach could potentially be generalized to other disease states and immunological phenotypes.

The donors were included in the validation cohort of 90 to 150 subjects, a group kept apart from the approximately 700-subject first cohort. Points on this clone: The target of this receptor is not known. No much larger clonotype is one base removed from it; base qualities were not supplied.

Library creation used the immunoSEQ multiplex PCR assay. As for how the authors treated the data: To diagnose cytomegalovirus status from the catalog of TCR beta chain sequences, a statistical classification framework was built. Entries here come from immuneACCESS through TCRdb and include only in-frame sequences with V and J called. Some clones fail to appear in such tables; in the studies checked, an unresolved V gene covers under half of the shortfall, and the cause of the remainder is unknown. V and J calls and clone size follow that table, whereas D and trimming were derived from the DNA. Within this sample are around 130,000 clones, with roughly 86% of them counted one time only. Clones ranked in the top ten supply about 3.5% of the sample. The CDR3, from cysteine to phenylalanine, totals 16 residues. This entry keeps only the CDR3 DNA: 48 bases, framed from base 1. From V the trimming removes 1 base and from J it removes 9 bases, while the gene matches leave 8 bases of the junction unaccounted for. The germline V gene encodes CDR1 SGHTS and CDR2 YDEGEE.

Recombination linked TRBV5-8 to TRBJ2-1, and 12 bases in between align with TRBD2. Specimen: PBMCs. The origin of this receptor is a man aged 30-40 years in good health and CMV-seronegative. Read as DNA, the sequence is TGTGCCAGCAGCTTGTATATTCTAGCGGGGGGGCCTGAGCAGTTCTTC. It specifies CASSLYILAGGPEQFF.